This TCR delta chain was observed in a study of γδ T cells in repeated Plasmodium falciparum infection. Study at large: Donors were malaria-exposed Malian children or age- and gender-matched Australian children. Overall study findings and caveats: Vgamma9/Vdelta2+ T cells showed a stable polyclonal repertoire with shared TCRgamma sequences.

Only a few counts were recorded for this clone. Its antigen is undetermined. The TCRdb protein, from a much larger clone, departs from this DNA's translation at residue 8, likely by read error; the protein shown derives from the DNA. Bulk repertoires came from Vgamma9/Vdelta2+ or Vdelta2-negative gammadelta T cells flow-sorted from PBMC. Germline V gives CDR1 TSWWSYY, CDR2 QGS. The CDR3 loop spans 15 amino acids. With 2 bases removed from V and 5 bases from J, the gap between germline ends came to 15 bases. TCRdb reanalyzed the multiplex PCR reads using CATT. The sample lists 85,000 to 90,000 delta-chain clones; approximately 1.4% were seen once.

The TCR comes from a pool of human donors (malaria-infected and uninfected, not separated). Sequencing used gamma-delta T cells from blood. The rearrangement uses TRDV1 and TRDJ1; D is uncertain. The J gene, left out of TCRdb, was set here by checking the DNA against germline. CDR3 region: CALGEEWANSDKLIF. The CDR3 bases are TGTGCTCTTGGGGAAGAGTGGGCCAACTCTGATAAACTCATCTTT.